The 24 T cell receptor beta chains in this list originate from one sample, sequenced in a study of shared clonotypes between healthy human individuals (TCRdb year 2020). The receptor library was made with the immunoSEQ multiplex PCR assay. Held by TCRdb, this immuneACCESS table contains in-frame sequences only and omits some clones. Under half of the omission traces to an unresolved V gene where checked; the cause of the rest is unknown. Across this sample there are 2 million to 2.5 million clones, with 95% seen only once. The ten largest clones represent less than 0.15% of the sample. The sample consisted of naive CD4+ T cells sorted from blood. This specimen's cell subset or site label, per the study, means: CD45RA+ positively selected. The receptors were gathered from a man younger than 35 in good health.

V and J are TRBV2 and TRBJ1-6, with D maybe TRBD1 (6 bases). This CDR3 has 13 amino acids. Per the germline V gene, CDR1 is SNHLY and CDR2 is FYNNEI. With 8 bases removed from V and 4 bases from J, the gap between germline ends came to 9 bases. CDR3 protein: CASGTQYNSPLHF. The DNA for the CDR3 is TGTGCCAGCGGGACACAGTATAATTCACCCCTCCACTTT.

CDR3 DNA sequence: TGCGCCAGCAGCGGTAGCGGGGGCTCCTACGAGCAGTACTTC. Translation gives CASSGSGGSYEQYF. The chain combines TRBV5-1 with TRBJ2-7, with 9 bases aligning to TRBD2. Losses at the gene ends were 4 bases for V and 0 bases for J; bases not matched to a gene: 2. Germline values: CDR1 SGHRS, CDR2 YFSETQ. The CDR3 loop spans 14 amino acids. Variable domain in full (rest from reference TRBV5-1 and TRBJ2-7): KAGVTQTPRYLIKTRGQQVTLSCSPISGHRSVSWYQQTPGQGLQFLFEYFSETQRNKGNFPGRFSGRQFSNSRSEMNVSTLELGDSALYLCASSGSGGSYEQYFGPGTRLTVT.

V gene TRBV28 combines with J gene TRBJ2-7, with a possible D match to TRBD1 (6 bases). Germline V lookup: CDR1 MDHEN, CDR2 SYDVKM. With 7 bases removed from V and 5 bases from J, the gap between germline ends came to 15 bases. The CDR3 is 13 residues long. The CDR3 nucleotides are TGTGCCAGCAAGGATAGGGGGTCCAACGAGCAGTACTTC. Amino acid sequence: CASKDRGSNEQYF.

This chain connects TRBV20-1 to TRBJ2-7; D ambiguous. The CDR3 totals 10 residues. V was clipped by 1 base and J by 6 bases, with 4 bases between them. From germline, CDR1 is DFQATT and CDR2 SNEGSKA (reference sequence). CDR3 in DNA: TGCAGTGCTAGAGGGATCGAGCAGTACTTC. Its translation: CSARGIEQYF.

The CDR3 protein is CASSLEGTRSDEQFF. In nucleotides, the CDR3 is TGTGCCAGCAGCTTAGAAGGGACTAGGTCTGATGAGCAGTTCTTC. The chain combines TRBV11-1 with TRBJ2-1; TRBD2 matches 8 bases. J lost 8 bases, V lost 1 base, and 7 bases had no gene match. Looked up from germline, CDR1 is SGHAT and CDR2 is FQDESV (reference sequence). This CDR3 region has 15 residues.

The rearrangement uses TRBV18 and TRBJ1-4; 8 bases match TRBD1. Trimming took 4 bases from V and 3 from J; bases not matched to a gene: 4. The V gene's germline CDR1 is KGHSH and CDR2 LQKENI. The CDR3 extends over 15 amino acids. The CDR3 DNA is TGTGCCAGCTCACTAGCGACAGGGGCTAATGAAAAACTGTTTTTT. Amino acid sequence: CASSLATGANEKLFF. Full variable domain (outside the CDR3, taken from reference TRBV18 and TRBJ1-4): NAGVMQNPRHLVRRRGQEARLRCSPMKGHSHVYWYRQLPEEGLKFMVYLQKENIIDESGMPKERFSAEFPKEGPSILRIQQVVRGDSAAYFCASSLATGANEKLFFGSGTQLSVL.

CDR3 nucleotides: TGTGCCTGGAGCGACTTACATTCCTACAATGAGCAGTTCTTC. Protein product: CAWSDLHSYNEQFF. This chain connects TRBV30 to TRBJ2-1; D gene ambiguous. This CDR3 comprises 14 residues. With 3 bases removed from V and 1 base from J, the gap between germline ends came to 10 bases. CDR1 and CDR2 from the germline V gene are GTSNPN and SVGIG (reference sequence).

This sequence joins TRBV2 and TRBJ2-7; 9 bases map to TRBD2. This CDR3 region has 14 residues. The germline V gene encodes CDR1 SNHLY and CDR2 FYNNEI. J was trimmed by 4 bases and V by 8 bases; bases with no gene match: 9. In DNA, the CDR3 is TGTGCCAGCCGTCCGACTAGCGGATTTTACGAGCAGTACTTC. This translates into CASRPTSGFYEQYF. The complete variable domain, with remaining parts taken from reference TRBV2 and TRBJ2-7, reads EPEVTQTPSHQVTQMGQEVILRCVPISNHLYFYWYRQILGQKVEFLVSFYNNEISEKSEIFDDQFSVERPDGSNFTLKIRSTKLEDSAMYFCASRPTSGFYEQYFGPGTRLTVT.

In regard to this clone: Other DNA sequences in this sample translate to the same CDR3. The chain couples TRBV30 to TRBJ1-1; D unclear. Trimming stripped 2 bases from V and 0 bases from J, with 7 bases between. The V gene's germline CDR1 is GTSNPN and CDR2 SVGIG (reference sequence). The CDR3 extends over 13 amino acids. The CDR3 DNA reads as TGTGCCTGGAGTTCGAAGTTGAACACTGAAGCTTTCTTT. Residues: CAWSSKLNTEAFF.

This rearrangement joins TRBV25-1 to TRBJ2-7, with D possibly being TRBD1 (6 bases). This CDR3 spans 13 amino acids. Germline assignment: CDR1 MGHDK and CDR2 SYGVNS. V gave up 4 bases and J gave up 6 bases, with 13 bases separating them. The CDR3 protein is CASSGIQGSEQYF. The DNA for the CDR3 is TGTGCCAGCAGTGGCATTCAGGGGTCCGAGCAGTACTTC.

V usage is TRBV6-1 and J usage is TRBJ2-7; 8 bases align to TRBD1. CDR1 MNHNS and CDR2 SASEGT come from the germline V gene. The CDR3 loop spans 15 amino acids. Trimming at V came to 0 bases and at J to 1 base, leaving 2 bases not matched to a gene. The chain's CDR3 is CASSEAWTGSYEQYF. The CDR3 DNA follows: TGTGCCAGCAGTGAAGCCTGGACAGGGTCCTACGAGCAGTACTTC.

V is TRBV10-3 and J is TRBJ1-4, with 10 nucleotides matching TRBD1. The CDR3 runs 14 residues. Per the germline V gene, CDR1 is ENHRY and CDR2 is SYGVKD. The ends lost 6 bases at V and 3 bases at J; junction bases unmatched: 1. The chain's CDR3 is CAIRDRGANEKLFF. Here the CDR3 DNA reads TGTGCCATCAGGGACAGGGGGGCTAATGAAAAACTGTTTTTT.

Details on this clone: Germline and junction disagree at one end, which may indicate a read error. The CDR3, as DNA: TGTGCCAGCAGGTTAGGGTTGGGACCTAGGATCTACGAGCAGTACTTC. This sequence encodes CASRLGLGPRIYEQYF. V and J are TRBV11-2 and TRBJ2-7, with D possibly called TRBD1 or TRBD2 (5 bases each). CDR3 length equals 16 residues. The V gene's germline CDR1 is SGHAT and CDR2 FQNNGV.

This chain connects TRBV6-4 to TRBJ1-1; D uncertain. Trimming cost V 5 bases and J 1 base, with 8 bases left between them. The germline CDR1 and CDR2 sequences are MRHNA and SNTAGT. The CDR3 is 13 amino acids. CDR3 loop: CASSFDQNTEAFF. CDR3 coding DNA: TGTGCCAGCAGTTTCGACCAGAACACTGAAGCTTTCTTT.

V gene TRBV7-9 combines with J gene TRBJ1-2; D uncertain. The germline V gene has CDR1 SEHNR and CDR2 FQNEAQ (reference sequence). V shed 3 bases and J shed 5 bases, with 10 bases lying between them. The CDR3 is 13 residues long. CDR3 protein: CASSLQAGYGYTF. CDR3 nucleotides: TGTGCCAGCAGCTTGCAGGCGGGATATGGCTACACCTTC. The variable domain in full, completed from reference TRBV7-9 and TRBJ1-2, reads DTGVSQNPRHKITKRGQNVTFRCDPISEHNRLYWYRQTLGQGPEFLTYFQNEAQLEKSRLLSDRFSAERPKGSFSTLEIQRTEQGDSAMYLCASSLQAGYGYTFGSGTRLTVV.

CDR3 amino acids: CASSPLGQSSYEQYF. CDR3 DNA sequence: TGTGCCAGCAGCCCCCTGGGACAGTCGTCCTACGAGCAGTACTTC. The chain is built from TRBV6-5 and TRBJ2-7; 7 bases are shared with TRBD1. The CDR3 has 15 residues. Germline V gene data show CDR1 as MNHEY and CDR2 as SVGAGI. With 6 bases clipped from V and 1 base from J, the junction kept 9 bases outside the gene matches.

The CDR3 loop reads CASSFASFGWQRYNEQFF. The CDR3 bases are TGTGCCAGCAGCTTTGCCTCTTTTGGTTGGCAAAGATACAATGAGCAGTTCTTC. The chain combines TRBV7-9 with TRBJ2-1; D gene uncertain. V was clipped by 3 bases and J by 4 bases, with 22 bases between them. This CDR3 comprises 18 residues. The V gene's germline CDR1 is SEHNR and CDR2 FQNEAQ (reference sequence).

The V gene is TRBV28, the J gene TRBJ2-7; TRBD2 might be the D (6 bases). Trimming cost V 4 bases and J 7 bases, with 17 bases left between them. This CDR3 is built from 14 residues. Germline loops: CDR1 MDHEN, CDR2 SYDVKM. CDR3 nucleotide sequence: TGTGCCAGCAGTTCAGGAGGGCCAATGGGGGAGCAGTACTTC. The encoded protein is CASSSGGPMGEQYF.

DNA of the CDR3: TGCGCCAGCAGTGAAGGACAGCTAGGGCAAGAGACCCAGTACTTC. It translates to CASSEGQLGQETQYF. The chain is built from TRBV10-1 and TRBJ2-5; possibly TRBD1 for D (6 bases). Trimming stripped 3 bases from V and 2 bases from J, with 13 bases between. The CDR3 totals 15 residues. The V gene's germline CDR1 is WNHNN and CDR2 SYGVQD (reference sequence).

The V and J genes are TRBV11-3 and TRBJ2-3, with unresolved D. Trimming stripped 5 bases from V and 1 base from J, with 13 bases between. Looked up from germline, CDR1 is SGHNT and CDR2 is YENEEA. The CDR3 has 15 amino acids. CDR3 nucleotides: TGTGCCAGCAGCGCACACCCTCGGGGCACAGATACGCAGTATTTT. This translates into CASSAHPRGTDTQYF.

J is TRBJ1-2 and V is TRBV6-5; possibly TRBD1 for D (6 bases). V was trimmed by 6 bases and J by 5 bases, leaving 16 bases between them. The CDR3 is 14 residues long. Germline CDR1 reads MNHEY; CDR2 reads SVGAGI. CDR3 amino acids: CASSYRDTQYGYTF. The CDR3 region has the DNA TGTGCCAGCAGCTACAGGGATACCCAATATGGCTACACCTTC.

The chain joins TRBV10-3 to TRBJ2-1; TRBD2 agrees at 8 bases. The CDR3 extends over 15 amino acids. J lost 5 bases, V lost 7 bases, and 10 bases had no gene match. Germline V gene sequence: CDR1 ENHRY, CDR2 SYGVKD. CDR3 bases: TGTGCCATCAAATCTAGCGGGTCCCCGGACAATGAGCAGTTCTTC. It is translated as CAIKSSGSPDNEQFF.

V is TRBV5-1 and J is TRBJ2-2; the match to TRBD1 covers 8 bases. The germline V gene encodes CDR1 SGHRS and CDR2 YFSETQ. This CDR3 contains 16 residues. V lost 4 bases, J lost 7 bases, and 12 bases stayed unmatched. Here the CDR3 reads CASSTRTGSDGGELFF. CDR3 DNA: TGCGCCAGCAGCACGAGGACAGGGTCAGACGGCGGGGAGCTGTTTTTT.

This clone was seen once. At one end the junction does not follow the germline gene, possibly because of a read error. This chain uses TRBV28 with TRBJ2-5, with 8 positions matching TRBD1. The germline V gene encodes CDR1 MDHEN and CDR2 SYDVKM. The CDR3 spans 11 residues. In nucleotides, the CDR3 is TGTGCCAGCAGCCCTGGGACAGGAGGAGACTTC. Amino acid sequence: CASSPGTGGDF.